This TCR beta chain came from a study of response to subunit inactivated influenza vaccine. Regarding the study as a whole: It was the authors' suggestion that each seasonal influenza vaccination recruits few new T cells.

MiXCR was run by TCRdb on the RT-PCR reads, yielding one entry per CDR3 protein. The profile shows about 160,000 distinct CDR3 sequences, 11% of them singletons. Trimming at V came to 3 bases and at J to 8 bases, leaving 2 bases not matched to a gene. Germline V lookup: CDR1 LGHDT, CDR2 YNNKEL (reference sequence). The CDR3 spans 14 residues. This clonotype was recorded many times. Its antigen is currently unknown. The sample in question was non-naive T cells sorted from PBMCs, obtained 40 to 50 days after vaccination. This clonotype originated in a man between 45 and 60 years old who received an inactivated influenza vaccine. The chain employs TRBV3-1 and TRBJ2-1; TRBD2 matches at 12 bases. The CDR3 DNA reads as TGTGCCAGCAGCCAGACTAGCGGGAGCTATGAGCAGTTCTTC. Protein: CASSQTSGSYEQFF.